This T cell receptor beta chain was observed in a study of identical twins. This clonotype was detected only a few times. Its antigen is as yet unknown. cDNA molecules carried unique molecular identifiers, and template switching added a universal primer site. TCRdb itself ran the 5' RACE reads through MiXCR, one entry per CDR3 protein. The sample lists some 300,000 distinct CDR3 sequences; around an eighth were seen once. V dropped 6 bases and J dropped 5 bases, with 9 bases sitting between them. In germline, CDR1 is SEHNR, CDR2 FQNEAQ (reference sequence). The length of the CDR3 is 12 residues. Study conclusions and caveats: Whereas memory repertoires showed no such difference, abundant cord blood beta clonotypes carried fewer insertions.

The sample also formed part of further work on yellow fever vaccine responses in identical twins.

This receptor was identified in a woman younger than 30 in good health. The chain recombines TRBV7-9 with TRBJ2-3; a weak D match, TRBD2 (6 bases). Sequencing input: CD8+ T cells sorted from blood. The CDR3 DNA reads as TGTGCCAGCAGAGAAGCGGGAGATACGCAGTATTTT. Amino acid sequence: CASREAGDTQYF.